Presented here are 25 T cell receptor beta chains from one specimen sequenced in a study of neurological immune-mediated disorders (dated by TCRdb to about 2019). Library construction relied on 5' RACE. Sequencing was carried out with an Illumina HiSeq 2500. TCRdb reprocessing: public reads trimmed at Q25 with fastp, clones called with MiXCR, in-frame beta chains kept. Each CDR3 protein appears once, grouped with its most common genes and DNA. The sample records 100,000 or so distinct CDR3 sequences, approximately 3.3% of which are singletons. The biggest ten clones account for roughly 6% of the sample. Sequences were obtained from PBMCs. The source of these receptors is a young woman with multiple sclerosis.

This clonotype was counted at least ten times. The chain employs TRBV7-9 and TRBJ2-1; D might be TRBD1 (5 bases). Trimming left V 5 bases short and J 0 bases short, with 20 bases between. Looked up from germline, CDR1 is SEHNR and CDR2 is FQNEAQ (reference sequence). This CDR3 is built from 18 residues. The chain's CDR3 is CASSPQVSVYSSYNEQFF. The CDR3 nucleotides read TGTGCCAGCAGCCCACAGGTTTCCGTTTATAGCTCCTACAATGAGCAGTTCTTC.

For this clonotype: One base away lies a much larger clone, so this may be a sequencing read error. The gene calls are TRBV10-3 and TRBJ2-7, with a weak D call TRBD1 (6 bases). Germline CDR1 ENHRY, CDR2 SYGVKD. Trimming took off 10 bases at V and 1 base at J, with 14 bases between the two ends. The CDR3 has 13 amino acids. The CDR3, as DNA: TGTGCCAACCTCCTGGACAGTTCCTACGAGCAGTACTTC. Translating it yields CANLLDSSYEQYF.

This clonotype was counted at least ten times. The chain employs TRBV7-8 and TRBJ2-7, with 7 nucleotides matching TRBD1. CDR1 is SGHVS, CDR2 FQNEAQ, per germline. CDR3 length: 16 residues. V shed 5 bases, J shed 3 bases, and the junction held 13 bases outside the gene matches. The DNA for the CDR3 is TGTGCCAGCAGCCCACTGCCGGGACAGAGCCTCTACGAGCAGTACTTC. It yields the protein CASSPLPGQSLYEQYF.

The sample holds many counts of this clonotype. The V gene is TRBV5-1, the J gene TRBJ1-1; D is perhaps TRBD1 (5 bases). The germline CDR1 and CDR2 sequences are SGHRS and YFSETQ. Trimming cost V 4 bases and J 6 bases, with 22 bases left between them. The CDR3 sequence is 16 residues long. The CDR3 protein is CASSPGPPGRSAEAFF. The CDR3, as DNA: TGCGCCAGCAGCCCGGGGCCCCCCGGGAGGAGCGCTGAAGCTTTCTTT.

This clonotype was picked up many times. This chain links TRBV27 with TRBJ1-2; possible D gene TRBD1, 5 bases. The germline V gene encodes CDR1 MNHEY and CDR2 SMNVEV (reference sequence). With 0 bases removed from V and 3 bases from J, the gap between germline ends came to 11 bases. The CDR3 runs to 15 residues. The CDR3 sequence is CASSLSGREHYGYTF. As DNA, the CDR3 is TGTGCCAGCAGTTTATCGGGCAGGGAGCACTATGGCTACACCTTC.

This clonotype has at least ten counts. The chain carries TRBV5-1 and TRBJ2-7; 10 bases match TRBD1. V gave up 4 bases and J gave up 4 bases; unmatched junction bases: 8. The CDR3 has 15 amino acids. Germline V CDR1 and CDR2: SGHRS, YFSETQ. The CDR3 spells CASSTSRQGAYEQYF. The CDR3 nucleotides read TGCGCCAGCAGCACCTCGAGACAGGGGGCTTACGAGCAGTACTTC.

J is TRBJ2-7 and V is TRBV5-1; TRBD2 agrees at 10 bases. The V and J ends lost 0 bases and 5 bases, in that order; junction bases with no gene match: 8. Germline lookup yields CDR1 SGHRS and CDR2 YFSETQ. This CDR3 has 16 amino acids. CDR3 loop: CASSLARASGSDEQYF. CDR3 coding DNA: TGCGCCAGCAGCTTGGCGAGGGCTAGCGGGAGCGACGAGCAGTACTTC.

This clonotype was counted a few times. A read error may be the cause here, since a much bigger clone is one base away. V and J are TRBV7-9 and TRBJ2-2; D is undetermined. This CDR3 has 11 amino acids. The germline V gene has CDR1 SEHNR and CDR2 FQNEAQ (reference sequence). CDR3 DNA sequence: TGTGACAGCCAGCCCGCCGGGGAGCTGTTTTTT. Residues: CDSQPAGELFF.

CDR3 DNA: TGTGCCAGCACCAAAAGGAGGCAGTATACGTCCTCTGGGGCCAACGTCCTGACTTTC. It encodes CASTKRRQYTSSGANVLTF. The chain is built from TRBV5-6 and TRBJ2-6; a possible D gene is TRBD2 (5 bases). The CDR3 loop spans 19 amino acids. Between the trimmed V and J ends, which lost 6 bases and 0 bases, there was a span of 22 bases. Germline loops: CDR1 SGHDT, CDR2 YYEEEE.

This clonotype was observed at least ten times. The CDR3 DNA follows: TGTGCCAGCAGCTTAGATTCCAGAAGCAATCAGCCCCAGCATTTT. Its protein is CASSLDSRSNQPQHF. V and J are TRBV7-2 and TRBJ1-5; no reliable D call. CDR3 length: 15 residues. Trimming took 1 base from V and 1 from J, leaving 8 bases between them. Per germline, CDR1 SGHTA and CDR2 FQGNSA.

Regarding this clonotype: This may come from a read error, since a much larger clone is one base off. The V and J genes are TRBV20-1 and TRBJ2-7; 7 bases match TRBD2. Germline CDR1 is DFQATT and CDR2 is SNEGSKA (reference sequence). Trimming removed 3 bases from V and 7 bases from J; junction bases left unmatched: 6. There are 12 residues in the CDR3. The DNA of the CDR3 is TGCAGTGCTAGTTTGGCGGGGGAAGAGCAGTACTTC. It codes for CSASLAGEEQYF.

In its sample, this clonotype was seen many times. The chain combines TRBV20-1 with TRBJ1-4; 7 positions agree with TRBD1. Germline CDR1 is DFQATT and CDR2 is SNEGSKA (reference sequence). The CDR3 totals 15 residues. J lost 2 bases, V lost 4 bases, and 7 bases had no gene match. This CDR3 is CSAIRQGSTNEKLFF. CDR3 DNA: TGCAGTGCTATTAGACAGGGTAGTACTAATGAAAAACTGTTTTTT.

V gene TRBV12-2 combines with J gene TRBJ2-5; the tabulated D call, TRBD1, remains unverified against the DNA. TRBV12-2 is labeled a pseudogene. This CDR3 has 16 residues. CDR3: CASRHPWDRGGETQYF. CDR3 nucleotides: TGTGCAAGTCGACACCCCTGGGACAGGGGGGGAGAGACCCAGTACTTC.

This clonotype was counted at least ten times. The CDR3 loop reads CASSTPRGNEQFF. For the CDR3, the DNA is TGTGCCAGCAGCACGCCAAGGGGCAATGAGCAGTTCTTC. V and J are TRBV7-2 and TRBJ2-1, with a weak D call TRBD1 (5 bases). CDR1 and CDR2 from the germline V gene are SGHTA and FQGNSA. The V gene lost 5 bases and the J gene lost 6 bases, with 11 bases spanning the gap. The CDR3 extends over 13 amino acids.

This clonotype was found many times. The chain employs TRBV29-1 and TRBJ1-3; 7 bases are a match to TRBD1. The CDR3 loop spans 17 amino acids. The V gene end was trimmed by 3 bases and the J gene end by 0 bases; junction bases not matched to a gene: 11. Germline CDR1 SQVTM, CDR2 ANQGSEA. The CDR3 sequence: CSVEGATGPISGNTIYF. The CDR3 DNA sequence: TGCAGCGTTGAGGGGGCGACAGGGCCCATCTCTGGAAACACCATATATTTT.

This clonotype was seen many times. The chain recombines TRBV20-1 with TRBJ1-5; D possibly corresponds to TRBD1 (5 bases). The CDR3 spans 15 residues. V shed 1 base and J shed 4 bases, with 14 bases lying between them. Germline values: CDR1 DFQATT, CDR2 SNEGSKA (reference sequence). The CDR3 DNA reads TGCAGTGCTAGAGCCTTGGGCAGGGAAAATCAGCCCCAGCATTTT. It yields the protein CSARALGRENQPQHF.

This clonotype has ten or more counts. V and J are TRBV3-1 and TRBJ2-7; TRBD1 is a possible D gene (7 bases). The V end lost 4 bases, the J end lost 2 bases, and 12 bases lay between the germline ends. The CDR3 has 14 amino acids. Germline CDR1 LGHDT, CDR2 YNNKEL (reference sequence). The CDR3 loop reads CASSPGGGPYEQYF. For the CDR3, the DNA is TGTGCCAGCAGCCCTGGAGGGGGCCCCTACGAGCAGTACTTC.

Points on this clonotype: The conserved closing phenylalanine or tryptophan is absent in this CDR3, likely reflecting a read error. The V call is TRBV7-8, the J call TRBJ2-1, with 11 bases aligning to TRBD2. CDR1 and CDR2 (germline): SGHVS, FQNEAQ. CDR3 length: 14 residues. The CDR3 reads CANSLAGGPSEQFY. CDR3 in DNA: TGTGCCAACAGCTTAGCGGGAGGGCCCAGTGAGCAGTTCTAC.

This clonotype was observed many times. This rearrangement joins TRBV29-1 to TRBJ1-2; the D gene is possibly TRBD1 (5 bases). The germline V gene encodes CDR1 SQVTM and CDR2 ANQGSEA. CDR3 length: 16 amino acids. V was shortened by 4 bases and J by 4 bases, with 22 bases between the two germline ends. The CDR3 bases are TGCAGCGTTGCGCAGCCCGACAGAGTCAAATTCTATGGCTACACCTTC. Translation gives CSVAQPDRVKFYGYTF.

The CDR3 loop reads CASSYGGVELFF. CDR3 sequence (DNA): TGTGCCAGCAGTTACGGAGGGGTGGAACTGTTTTTT. This chain links TRBV2 with TRBJ1-4; maybe TRBD1 (5 bases). The germline V gene encodes CDR1 SNHLY and CDR2 FYNNEI. There are 12 residues in the CDR3. V dropped 5 bases and J dropped 12 bases, with 13 bases sitting between them.

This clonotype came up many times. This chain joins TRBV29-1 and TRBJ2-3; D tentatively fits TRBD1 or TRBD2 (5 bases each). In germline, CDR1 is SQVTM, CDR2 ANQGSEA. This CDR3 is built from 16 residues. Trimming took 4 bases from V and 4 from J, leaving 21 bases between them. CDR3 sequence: CSVGPAGAGPADTQYF. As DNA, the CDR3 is TGCAGCGTTGGCCCGGCCGGGGCAGGGCCGGCAGATACGCAGTATTTT.

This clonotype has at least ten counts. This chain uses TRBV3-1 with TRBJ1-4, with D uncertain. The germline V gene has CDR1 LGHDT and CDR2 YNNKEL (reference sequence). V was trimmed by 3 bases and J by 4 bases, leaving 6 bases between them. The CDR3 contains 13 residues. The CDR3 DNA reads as TGTGCCAGCAGCCAGTATTTTAATGAAAAACTGTTTTTT. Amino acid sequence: CASSQYFNEKLFF.

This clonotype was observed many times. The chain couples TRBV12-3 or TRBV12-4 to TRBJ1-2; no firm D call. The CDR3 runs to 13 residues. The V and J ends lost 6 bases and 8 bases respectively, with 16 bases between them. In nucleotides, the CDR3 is TGTGCCAGCAGGGGGTCACTACCCCGAGGCTACACCTTC. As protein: CASRGSLPRGYTF.

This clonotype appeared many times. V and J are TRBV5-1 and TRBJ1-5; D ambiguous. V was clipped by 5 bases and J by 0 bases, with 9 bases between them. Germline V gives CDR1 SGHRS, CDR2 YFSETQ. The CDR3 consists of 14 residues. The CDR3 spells CASSPDYSNQPQHF. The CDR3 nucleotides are TGCGCCAGCAGTCCCGATTATAGCAATCAGCCCCAGCATTTT.

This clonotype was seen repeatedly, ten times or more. In DNA form, the CDR3 reads TGCAGTGCAATGGACTTCGTAGGCACAGATACGCAGTATTTT. Encoded protein: CSAMDFVGTDTQYF. This chain connects TRBV20-1 to TRBJ2-3; a possible D gene is TRBD2 (5 bases). CDR1 and CDR2 from the germline V gene are DFQATT and SNEGSKA (reference sequence). The CDR3 is 14 amino acids. Trimming stripped 6 bases from V and 1 base from J, with 14 bases between.